Shown below are 10 T cell receptor beta chains from a single sample sequenced in a study of blood T cell repertoires in COVID-19. TCRdb keeps only in-frame clones here, not all; method: immunoSEQ multiplex PCR. The sample consists of some 390,000 clones, around nine tenths of them appearing once. The sequencing input was peripheral blood. These receptors were taken from a human donor in a cohort sampled during active COVID-19.

CDR3 residues: CASSYGRSSYEQYF. The CDR3 DNA reads as TGTGCCAGCAGTTATGGGAGGAGCTCCTACGAGCAGTACTTC. The rearrangement links TRBV28 to TRBJ2-7; possible D gene TRBD2, 6 bases. The germline gives CDR1 MDHEN, CDR2 SYDVKM. This CDR3 is 14 amino acids long. V lost 4 bases and J lost 0, with 10 bases in between.

This clone was found once. This chain connects TRBV19 to TRBJ2-5; D is perhaps TRBD2 (5 bases). The CDR3 is made up of 14 amino acids. V lost 3 bases and J 1 base, leaving 9 bases between the germline ends. Germline-derived CDR1 and CDR2 are LNHDA and SQIVND (reference sequence). For the CDR3, the DNA is TGTGCCAGTAGTATTGGACTGTCCCAAGAGACCCAGTACTTC. Protein product: CASSIGLSQETQYF.

The V and J genes are TRBV5-1 and TRBJ1-1; no clear D gene. The CDR3 consists of 15 residues. The germline V and J ends were trimmed by 4 bases and 2 bases, with 15 bases remaining between them. From germline, CDR1 is SGHRS and CDR2 YFSETQ. The CDR3 loop reads CASSPSTEPNTEAFF. CDR3 DNA: TGCGCCAGCAGCCCTAGCACCGAACCAAACACTGAAGCTTTCTTT.

This clone was seen a handful of times. The DNA of the CDR3 is TGTGCCAGCAGTGCGGGACGACAGCAGCAGTATTTT. It codes for CASSAGRQQQYF. The genes are TRBV27 and TRBJ2-3; possible D gene TRBD2, 6 bases. From germline, CDR1 is MNHEY and CDR2 SMNVEV (reference sequence). The V end lost 5 bases, the J end lost 11 bases, and 14 bases lay between the germline ends. This CDR3 comprises 12 residues.

This clone showed up just once. The V and J genes are TRBV9 and TRBJ2-7, with a tentative D call TRBD2 (5 bases). This CDR3 has 14 residues. Germline-derived CDR1 and CDR2 are SGDLS and YYNGEE. The V end was cut by 2 bases, the J end by 3 bases, with 12 bases between. The CDR3 reads CASSVRAGDYEQYF. CDR3 DNA: TGTGCCAGCAGCGTTCGGGCCGGGGACTACGAGCAGTACTTC.

The sample holds a few counts of this clone. This chain joins TRBV29-1 and TRBJ1-1, with TRBD1 matching 7 bases. Germline V gives CDR1 SQVTM, CDR2 ANQGSEA. Unmatched junction bases numbered 3, after V lost 6 bases and J lost 8 bases. CDR3 length: 10 residues. In nucleotides, the CDR3 is TGCAGCGTCGTGGACAGGGAAGCTTTCTTT. This translates into CSVVDREAFF.

This sequence joins TRBV5-4 and TRBJ2-3; 11 nucleotides agree with TRBD2. CDR3 length: 17 amino acids. From germline, CDR1 is SGHNT and CDR2 YYREEE (reference sequence). The trim removed 1 base at V and 1 base at J, leaving 5 bases unmatched. The CDR3 loop is CASSLHPGLAGTDTQYF. DNA for the CDR3: TGTGCCAGCAGCTTGCACCCGGGACTAGCGGGCACAGATACGCAGTATTTT.

This clone has a count of ten or more. The CDR3 region has the DNA TGTGCCAGCTCACCACGACAGGGGGCGAGGCAGCCCCAGCATTTT. This gives the protein CASSPRQGARQPQHF. This chain connects TRBV18 to TRBJ1-5; TRBD1 matches 10 bases. Germline V gene lookup returns CDR1 KGHSH and CDR2 LQKENI. The CDR3 length is 15 residues. J lost 7 bases, V lost 1 base, and 4 bases had no gene match.

The rearrangement uses TRBV5-1 and TRBJ1-6; 9 bases match TRBD1. The CDR3 loop spans 15 amino acids. The V and J ends lost 3 bases and 7 bases, in that order; junction bases with no gene match: 5. The germline V gene has CDR1 SGHRS and CDR2 YFSETQ. The CDR3 reads CASSSSGTGNSPLHF. The CDR3 coding sequence is TGCGCCAGCAGCTCCTCCGGGACAGGGAATTCACCCCTCCACTTT.

This clone was picked up many times. V is TRBV3-1 (or the pseudogene TRBV3-2) and J is TRBJ1-4; D is uncertain. In germline, CDR1 is LGHDT, CDR2 YNNKEL (reference sequence). The CDR3 consists of 14 residues. Trimming stripped 2 bases from V and 0 bases from J, with 4 bases between. The CDR3 sequence: CASSQLATNEKLFF. The CDR3 nucleotides read TGTGCCAGCAGCCAACTAGCAACTAATGAAAAACTGTTTTTT.